The rows below give T cell receptor beta chains drawn from one sample of a study of blood T cell repertoires in COVID-19. Repertoires were generated with immunoSEQ multiplex PCR, while TCRdb's copy carries only in-frame clones and drops some. The table records 220,000 or so clones, approximately 90% of them present only once. Specimen: peripheral blood. These receptors all stem from a man between 60 and 70 years old with COVID-19, enrolled during active disease. The CDR3 runs from the conserved cysteine through the conserved F or W.

j_gene | v_gene | CDR3aa
TRBJ2-7 | TRBV19 | CARASGRATIYEQYF
TRBJ2-5 | TRBV4-1 | CASSPGGRETQYF
TRBJ2-4 | TRBV7-8 | CASSSHGGLVNIQYF
TRBJ2-3 | TRBV29-1 | CSVDGTSGTTDTQYF
TRBJ2-3 | TRBV27 | CASARGLSTDTQYF
TRBJ2-7 | TRBV29-1 | CSVTKGQGAYEQYF
TRBJ2-7 | TRBV11-2 | CASSISGGSSYEQYF
TRBJ2-2 | TRBV5-5 | CASSLTRSSPGELFF
TRBJ2-2 | TRBV6-5 | CASSSTGNTGELFF
TRBJ1-1 | TRBV9 | CASSPYRRNTEAFF
TRBJ1-1 | TRBV6-5 | CASKDRVNTEAFF
TRBJ1-2 | TRBV21-1 | CASSKERGSNYGYTF
TRBJ2-1 | TRBV11-2 | CASSAGTSVTGEQFF
TRBJ1-5 | TRBV6-6 | CASSYPTGPQHF
TRBJ2-2 | TRBV5-1 | CASSPWQGMNTGELFF
TRBJ1-1 | TRBV4-2 | CASSQQRDRNTEAFF
TRBJ2-7 | TRBV6-5 | CASSYSGTDSYEQYF
TRBJ1-5 | TRBV5-1 | CASSFGTGGNQPQHF
TRBJ2-3 | TRBV4-2 | CASSQDNLGTLTDTQYF
TRBJ1-4 | TRBV5-1 | CASYPGGSNEKLFF
TRBJ2-2 | TRBV27 | CASSFVGGNTGELFF
TRBJ1-2 | TRBV5-4 | CASSRDSNYGYTF
TRBJ1-4 | TRBV6-6 | CASTPDRAGEKLFF
TRBJ2-1 | TRBV29-1 | CSGLSGSVSVNEQFF
TRBJ2-2 | TRBV7-8 | CASSLGASNTGELFF
TRBJ2-5 | TRBV7-9 | CASSLALTGGQETQYF
TRBJ1-2 | TRBV19 | CASHATWPPFTDYGYTF
TRBJ2-3 | TRBV4-1 | CASSQTPPGGIPDTQYF
TRBJ2-1 | TRBV24-1 | CATGAEPNNEQFF
TRBJ2-6 | TRBV24-1 | CATSEDSSGANVLTF
TRBJ1-2 | TRBV19 | CASSIGAIDYGYTF
TRBJ1-5 | TRBV27 | CASSPYGNQPQHF
TRBJ1-3 | TRBV30 | CAWSLSRGGGNTIYF
TRBJ1-1 | TRBV5-1 | CASSLDRRVGRAEAFF
TRBJ1-6 | TRBV5-4 | CASSASTGFNSPLHF
TRBJ1-5 | TRBV5-1 | CASSLAGNSNQPQHF
TRBJ2-2 | TRBV7-9 | CASSLAGPKQNTGELFF
TRBJ1-6 | TRBV2 | CASSEGQRFLHF
TRBJ1-5 | TRBV27 | CAARRGTGNQPQHF
TRBJ1-1 | TRBV7-9 | CASSLNGEWAEAFF
TRBJ2-2 | TRBV29-1 | CSVEGGGTTGELFF